Below are 32 T cell receptor beta chains sequenced from a single sample in a study of radiation and T cells in renal cell carcinoma. Method: immunoSEQ multiplex PCR; TCRdb's copy keeps in-frame clones and lacks some. The profile shows some 150,000 clones, 80% to 90% of them singletons. Stated time point: blood 4 weeks post-SBRT, at nephrectomy. Documented treatment: 15 Gy SBRT to primary tumor, nephrectomy 4 weeks later. Sequencing used blood, obtained from a patient whose treatment included radiotherapy and nephrectomy. The receptor set was obtained from a woman in her forties or fifties with renal cell carcinoma.

This clone showed up just once. The chain joins TRBV27 to TRBJ2-1; 10 nucleotides line up with TRBD2. V lost 2 bases and J lost 4; bases outside the gene matches: 8. In germline, CDR1 is MNHEY, CDR2 SMNVEV (reference sequence). This CDR3 is 17 amino acids long. The CDR3, as DNA: TGTGCCAGCAGTTTAGACCACCTAGCGGGGGCGTACAATGAGCAGTTCTTC. Translated: CASSLDHLAGAYNEQFF.

V and J are TRBV5-6 and TRBJ2-7; D not resolved. The length of the CDR3 is 13 residues. V dropped 1 base and J dropped 6 bases, with 11 bases sitting between them. Germline V gene sequence: CDR1 SGHDT, CDR2 YYEEEE. CDR3 residues: CASSLLLGSEQYF. CDR3 DNA: TGTGCCAGCAGCTTGTTATTAGGTTCCGAGCAGTACTTC.

Only a few counts were recorded for this clone. The chain couples TRBV2 to TRBJ2-3; D uncertain. The CDR3 extends over 12 amino acids. From germline, CDR1 is SNHLY and CDR2 FYNNEI. Trimming pared 7 bases from V and 2 bases from J, leaving 7 bases between. DNA of the CDR3: TGTGCCAGCAAGCAATACACAGATACGCAGTATTTT. This sequence encodes CASKQYTDTQYF.

This clone was picked up one time. This chain uses TRBV5-1 with TRBJ1-1; tentatively, D is TRBD1 (5 bases). This CDR3 is 15 amino acids long. Germline CDR1 and CDR2: SGHRS and YFSETQ. V gave up 0 bases and J gave up 2 bases, with 11 bases separating them. CDR3 bases: TGCGCCAGCAGCTTGGAGATAGGGGTTAACACTGAAGCTTTCTTT. Its protein product is CASSLEIGVNTEAFF.

This chain connects TRBV14 to TRBJ1-2, with D perhaps matching TRBD1 (5 bases). CDR1 is SGHDN and CDR2 is FVKESK in the germline V gene. The CDR3 runs to 13 residues. V lost 3 bases, J lost 4 bases, and 9 bases lay in between. In nucleotides, the CDR3 is TGTGCCAGCAGCCAGGGACGGAGCTATGGCTACACCTTC. Residues: CASSQGRSYGYTF. Complete variable domain (other parts from reference TRBV14 and TRBJ1-2): EAGVTQFPSHSVIEKGQTVTLRCDPISGHDNLYWYRRVMGKEIKFLLHFVKESKQDESGMPNNRFLAERTGGTYSTLKVQPAELEDSGVYFCASSQGRSYGYTFGSGTRLTVV.

The rearrangement uses TRBV11-2 and TRBJ2-3; 7 nucleotides align to TRBD1. V shed 1 base, J shed 4 bases, and the junction held 8 bases outside the gene matches. The CDR3 spans 16 residues. Germline V CDR1 and CDR2: SGHAT, FQNNGV. CDR3 sequence reads: CASSLGRQGVADTQYF. For the CDR3, the DNA is TGTGCCAGCAGCTTAGGACGCCAGGGGGTCGCAGATACGCAGTATTTT. Using reference TRBV11-2 and TRBJ2-3 for the parts outside the CDR3, the full variable domain is EAGVAQSPRYKIIEKRQSVAFWCNPISGHATLYWYQQILGQGPKLLIQFQNNGVVDDSQLPKDRFSAERLKGVDSTLKIQPAKLEDSAVYLCASSLGRQGVADTQYFGPGTRLTVL.

The chain carries TRBV6-1 and TRBJ2-3, with a possible D match to TRBD2 (6 bases). Per germline, CDR1 MNHNS and CDR2 SASEGT. Trimming cost V 8 bases and J 2 bases, with 17 bases left between them. There are 15 residues in the CDR3. The CDR3 DNA follows: TGTGCCAGCCTCCGGTCGGGAGACTACACAGATACGCAGTATTTT. Its protein product is CASLRSGDYTDTQYF.

Worth noting for this clone: A junction boundary mismatches the germline segment, possibly from a read error. The V and J genes are TRBV5-1 and TRBJ2-1; D not certain. In germline, CDR1 is SGHRS, CDR2 YFSETQ. This CDR3 comprises 11 residues. In DNA, the CDR3 is TGCGCCAGCAGTTTGGACAATGAGCAGTTCTTC. It codes for CASSLDNEQFF.

The CDR3 here is CASSLAGIQQYF. DNA of the CDR3: TGTGCCAGCAGCTTAGCAGGGATTCAACAGTATTTT. The chain is built from TRBV11-2 and TRBJ2-3; D perhaps matches TRBD1 (5 bases). The CDR3 loop spans 12 amino acids. Trimming left V 1 base short and J 12 bases short, with 11 bases between. The germline gives CDR1 SGHAT, CDR2 FQNNGV.

The chain has TRBV19 and TRBJ2-5; TRBD2 might be the D (6 bases). This CDR3 contains 15 residues. Trimming took off 3 bases at V and 4 bases at J, with 15 bases between the two ends. The germline gives CDR1 LNHDA, CDR2 SQIVND (reference sequence). The CDR3 is CASSISGTSLETQYF. CDR3 nucleotide sequence: TGTGCCAGTAGTATTAGCGGCACCTCCCTAGAGACCCAGTACTTC. The entire variable domain, with the rest obtained from reference TRBV19 and TRBJ2-5, is as follows: DGGITQSPKYLFRKEGQNVTLSCEQNLNHDAMYWYRQDPGQGLRLIYYSQIVNDFQKGDIAEGYSVSREKKESFPLTVTSAQKNPTAFYLCASSISGTSLETQYFGPGTRLLVL.

The chain carries TRBV5-4 and TRBJ1-4; the D is unclear. Germline CDR1 reads SGHNT; CDR2 reads YYREEE (reference sequence). The CDR3 is 14 amino acids. V was trimmed by 3 bases and J by 8 bases, leaving 14 bases between them. CDR3 amino acids: CASSSRRAGEKLFF. In nucleotides, the CDR3 is TGTGCCAGCAGCTCGCGGCGGGCGGGGGAAAAACTGTTTTTT.

The CDR3 DNA reads as TGTGCCTCCAGCGCTAGCGGGAGAATGGGTACGCAGTATTTT. Translation: CASSASGRMGTQYF. The chain recombines TRBV19 with TRBJ2-3; 10 bases agree with TRBD2. Per the germline V gene, CDR1 is LNHDA and CDR2 is SQIVND (reference sequence). The V gene end was trimmed by 11 bases and the J gene end by 8 bases; junction bases not matched to a gene: 13. There are 14 residues in the CDR3. The full variable domain, rest sourced from reference TRBV19 and TRBJ2-3, is DGGITQSPKYLFRKEGQNVTLSCEQNLNHDAMYWYRQDPGQGLRLIYYSQIVNDFQKGDIAEGYSVSREKKESFPLTVTSAQKNPTAFYLCASSASGRMGTQYFGPGTRLTVL.

In its sample, this clone was seen once. V and J are TRBV5-6 and TRBJ1-5; the D is unclear. Germline loops: CDR1 SGHDT, CDR2 YYEEEE. The CDR3 runs to 14 residues. The V gene lost 2 bases and the J gene lost 4 bases, with 10 bases spanning the gap. CDR3 coding DNA: TGTGCCAGCAGCTTCGGGCGGACTAATCAGCCCCAGCATTTT. Amino acids: CASSFGRTNQPQHF.

The chain uses TRBV6-5 and TRBJ1-2; D is unresolved. Trimming removed 2 bases at V and 4 bases at J, with 5 bases between. The CDR3 contains 12 residues. CDR1 is MNHEY, CDR2 SVGAGI, per germline. The DNA for the CDR3 is TGTGCCAGCAGTTACGGACGCTATGGCTACACCTTC. It translates to CASSYGRYGYTF.

This chain uses TRBV29-1 with TRBJ2-1, with TRBD2 identical over 8 bases. Trimming removed 3 bases from V and 7 bases from J; junction bases left unmatched: 11. CDR1 is SQVTM and CDR2 is ANQGSEA in the germline V gene. This CDR3 contains 15 residues. CDR3 sequence reads: CSVEVTGGAKNEQFF. The DNA for the CDR3 is TGCAGCGTTGAGGTTACCGGGGGGGCCAAGAATGAGCAGTTCTTC.

The chain combines TRBV18 with TRBJ2-7; D unclear. The CDR3 runs 14 residues. V was trimmed by 5 bases and J by 12 bases, leaving 23 bases between them. Germline loops: CDR1 KGHSH, CDR2 LQKENI. The CDR3 DNA reads TGTGCCAGCTCATTACCGGCTGGAGCCAGCAGTCGGTACTTC. The encoded protein is CASSLPAGASSRYF. Combining the CDR3 with reference TRBV18 and TRBJ2-7 gives the whole variable domain NAGVMQNPRHLVRRRGQEARLRCSPMKGHSHVYWYRQLPEEGLKFMVYLQKENIIDESGMPKERFSAEFPKEGPSILRIQQVVRGDSAAYFCASSLPAGASSRYFGPGTRLTVT.

V and J are TRBV28 and TRBJ1-3; a weak D match, TRBD1 (5 bases). The CDR3 length is 11 residues. Trimming removed 5 bases at V and 8 bases at J, with 7 bases between. CDR1 is MDHEN and CDR2 is SYDVKM in the germline V gene. CDR3 residues: CASSVRDTIYF. CDR3 in DNA: TGTGCCAGCAGTGTCAGGGACACCATATATTTT.

The chain links TRBV19 to TRBJ2-2; D remains ambiguous. The germline CDR1 and CDR2 sequences are LNHDA and SQIVND (reference sequence). The CDR3 covers 13 residues. Trimming shortened V by 1 base and J by 5 bases, and 5 bases separated the two germline ends. The CDR3 sequence is CASSIVGTGELFF. In nucleotides, the CDR3 is TGTGCCAGTAGTATAGTGGGTACCGGGGAGCTGTTTTTT.

The rearrangement uses TRBV7-2 and TRBJ2-6, with D perhaps matching TRBD1 or TRBD2 (5 bases each). This CDR3 contains 18 residues. V was trimmed by 7 bases and J by 0 bases, leaving 19 bases between them. Germline V gene sequence: CDR1 SGHTA, CDR2 FQGNSA. CDR3 residues: CASNAPPGLYSGANVLTF. CDR3 coding DNA: TGTGCCAGCAACGCTCCTCCGGGGCTATACTCTGGGGCCAACGTCCTGACTTTC.

V and J are TRBV12-5 and TRBJ2-1; TRBD2 agrees at 9 bases. With 0 bases clipped from V and 1 base from J, the junction kept 1 base outside the gene matches. The V gene's germline CDR1 is LGHNT and CDR2 FRNRAP. The CDR3 extends over 16 amino acids. The DNA for the CDR3 is TGTGCTAGTGGTTTGGTGCGGGGGGGGTCCTACAATGAGCAGTTCTTC. Encoded protein: CASGLVRGGSYNEQFF.

Here the CDR3 reads CASSEAEYQPQHF. CDR3 nucleotides: TGCGCCAGCAGTGAGGCAGAATATCAGCCCCAGCATTTT. The chain uses TRBV10-2 and TRBJ1-5; D gene uncertain. The CDR3 runs to 13 residues. Trimming left V 2 bases short and J 5 bases short, with 7 bases between. Germline lookup yields CDR1 WSHSY and CDR2 SAAADI.

The chain joins TRBV6-1 to TRBJ1-1; TRBD1 might be the D (5 bases). CDR3 length: 13 residues. V shed 8 bases and J shed 0 bases, with 10 bases lying between them. CDR1 and CDR2 from the germline V gene are MNHNS and SASEGT. DNA for the CDR3: TGTGCCAGCGGACACGGTCTGAACACTGAAGCTTTCTTT. This encodes CASGHGLNTEAFF.

This clone was seen a few times. This chain uses TRBV14 with TRBJ2-2; 10 nucleotides line up with TRBD1. The CDR3 loop spans 15 amino acids. Germline-derived CDR1 and CDR2 are SGHDN and FVKESK. With 3 bases clipped from V and 6 bases from J, the junction kept 4 bases outside the gene matches. The CDR3 DNA follows: TGTGCCAGCAGCCAGATTGGACAGGGGGCCGGGGAGCTGTTTTTT. Its translation: CASSQIGQGAGELFF.

This sequence joins TRBV7-2 and TRBJ2-2; no clear D gene. Germline V gives CDR1 SGHTA, CDR2 FQGNSA. The CDR3 contains 13 residues. V was cut by 1 base and J by 7 bases, with 7 bases left in between. CDR3 in DNA: TGTGCCAGCAGCTTAGGATACGGCGGGGAGCTGTTTTTT. Protein: CASSLGYGGELFF.

This CDR3 is CASSLAGTGVAPYEQYF. The CDR3 DNA reads TGTGCCAGCAGCTTAGCAGGGACAGGGGTGGCCCCCTACGAGCAGTACTTC. This sequence joins TRBV11-2 and TRBJ2-7, with 10 bases matching TRBD1. CDR3 size: 17 residues. J gave up 2 bases and V 1 base, and 8 bases lay outside the gene matches. Germline CDR1 reads SGHAT; CDR2 reads FQNNGV.

The chain carries TRBV9 and TRBJ1-2, with 11 nucleotides matching TRBD1. The junction had 6 bases not matched to a gene; V was cut back by 6 bases and J by 5 bases. Per the germline V gene, CDR1 is SGDLS and CDR2 is YYNGEE. The CDR3 has 14 residues. The DNA of the CDR3 is TGTGCCAGCACCATGGACAGGGGGCATTATGGCTACACCTTC. Amino acid sequence: CASTMDRGHYGYTF.

The chain employs TRBV6-5 and TRBJ2-7, with 7 positions matching TRBD1. Germline V CDR1 and CDR2: MNHEY, SVGAGI. CDR3 size: 14 residues. V gave up 1 base and J gave up 2 bases; unmatched junction bases: 2. In DNA form, the CDR3 reads TGTGCCAGCAGTTACTTTAGGGGGCCCTACGAGCAGTACTTC. Protein: CASSYFRGPYEQYF.

The chain couples TRBV7-9 to TRBJ2-7, with unresolved D. Trimming took off 4 bases at V and 6 bases at J, with 4 bases between the two ends. CDR3 length: 10 amino acids. Germline V gene lookup returns CDR1 SEHNR and CDR2 FQNEAQ (reference sequence). The CDR3 bases are TGTGCCAGCAGCTCTACCGAGCAGTACTTC. Protein sequence: CASSSTEQYF.

This clone was detected once. This chain connects TRBV6-6 to TRBJ1-2; weak D call: TRBD1 (5 bases). CDR3 length equals 14 residues. The V gene lost 5 bases and the J gene lost 4 bases, with 14 bases spanning the gap. Germline V lookup: CDR1 MNHNY, CDR2 SVGAGI (reference sequence). CDR3 nucleotides: TGTGCCAGCAGTCAGGAACCAGGGATCTATGGCTACACCTTC. Translation gives CASSQEPGIYGYTF.

This chain joins TRBV4-3 and TRBJ1-3; no clear D. The V end was cut by 0 bases, the J end by 3 bases, with 12 bases between. The length of the CDR3 is 16 residues. Germline CDR1 and CDR2: LGHNA and YSLEER. Here the CDR3 DNA reads TGCGCCAGCAGCCAAGACCGGGCAGAGTTTGGAAACACCATATATTTT. Amino acid sequence: CASSQDRAEFGNTIYF.

This clone has just a few counts. The V and J genes are TRBV6-1 and TRBJ2-7; the D gene is possibly TRBD1 (5 bases). Germline V gives CDR1 MNHNS, CDR2 SASEGT. The ends were cut back, 3 bases at V and 3 bases at J, with 12 bases in the middle. The CDR3 length is 14 residues. CDR3 residues: CASSDQGFNYEQYF. CDR3 sequence (DNA): TGTGCCAGCAGTGACCAGGGCTTTAACTACGAGCAGTACTTC.

The chain is built from TRBV28 and TRBJ1-4, with D unresolved. V was pared by 6 bases and J by 7 bases, with 24 bases between. The germline V gene encodes CDR1 MDHEN and CDR2 SYDVKM. The length of the CDR3 is 17 residues. CDR3 sequence reads: CASSPVGLPEVAEKLFF. The CDR3 nucleotides are TGTGCCAGCAGCCCCGTCGGGCTCCCAGAGGTAGCTGAAAAACTGTTTTTT.